This T cell receptor (beta chain) was profiled in a study of response to subunit inactivated influenza vaccine. One entry per CDR3 protein results from TCRdb running MiXCR on the RT-PCR reads. The sample lists around 570,000 distinct CDR3 sequences, around 11% seen once, with roughly 9.6% in the top ten. Trimming pared 7 bases from V and 7 bases from J, leaving 16 bases between. There are 13 residues in the CDR3. CDR1 is SQVTM and CDR2 is ANQGSEA in the germline V gene. The same sample was also used in a study of T cells expressing NK-cell markers. This second study notes: The TCR beta cDNA came from 5'RACE template switching with UMIs. CD3+CD56+NKG2C+, CD3+CD56+NKG2C- and CD3+CD56-NKG2C+ T cells, once sorted, supplied the TCR beta repertoires. The CD3+CD56-NKG2C+ fraction of a handful of donors was also led by these clonotypes.

The genes are TRBV29-1 and TRBJ1-4; the D gene is possibly TRBD1 (5 bases). This sample comprised PBMCs from blood, obtained on the day of vaccination. The sequence derives from a man aged 45-60 years who received an inactivated influenza vaccine. CDR3 region: CSAGGSGFEKLFF. The CDR3 DNA is TGCAGCGCTGGGGGATCCGGCTTTGAAAAACTGTTTTTT. Supplemented by reference TRBV29-1 and TRBJ1-4, the full variable domain reads SAVISQKPSRDICQRGTSLTIQCQVDSQVTMMFWYRQQPGQSLTLIATANQGSEATYESGFVIDKFPISRPNLTFSTLTVSNMSPEDSSIYLCSAGGSGFEKLFFGSGTQLSVL.